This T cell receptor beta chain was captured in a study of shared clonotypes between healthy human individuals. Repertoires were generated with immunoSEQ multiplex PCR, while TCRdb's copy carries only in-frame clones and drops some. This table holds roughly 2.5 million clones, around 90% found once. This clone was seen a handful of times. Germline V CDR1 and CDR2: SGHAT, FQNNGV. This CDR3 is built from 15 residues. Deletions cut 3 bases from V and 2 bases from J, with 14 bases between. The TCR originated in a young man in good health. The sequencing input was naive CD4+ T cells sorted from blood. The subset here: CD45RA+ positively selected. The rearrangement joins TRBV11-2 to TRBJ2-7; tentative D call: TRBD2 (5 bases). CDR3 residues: CASSFAVLGAYEQYF. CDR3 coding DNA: TGTGCCAGCAGCTTCGCCGTCCTCGGGGCCTACGAGCAGTACTTC.